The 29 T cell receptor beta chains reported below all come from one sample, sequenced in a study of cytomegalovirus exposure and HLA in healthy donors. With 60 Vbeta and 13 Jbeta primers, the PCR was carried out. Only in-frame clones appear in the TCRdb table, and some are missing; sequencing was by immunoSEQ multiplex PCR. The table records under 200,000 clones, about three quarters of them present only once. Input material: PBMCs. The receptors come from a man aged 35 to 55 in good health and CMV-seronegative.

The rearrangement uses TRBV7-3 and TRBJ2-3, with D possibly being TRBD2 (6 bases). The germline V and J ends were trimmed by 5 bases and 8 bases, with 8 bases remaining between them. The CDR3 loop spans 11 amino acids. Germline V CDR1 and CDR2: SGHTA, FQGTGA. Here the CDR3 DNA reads TGTGCCAGCAGCCTGGGGGGTACGCAGTATTTT. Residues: CASSLGGTQYF.

The CDR3 here is CASRRAGTGNHEQYF. CDR3 nucleotides: TGTGCCAGCAGACGCGCCGGGACAGGGAATCACGAGCAGTACTTC. V gene TRBV6-5 combines with J gene TRBJ2-7, with 9 bases lining up with TRBD1. The V gene end was trimmed by 6 bases and the J gene end by 5 bases; junction bases not matched to a gene: 11. The V gene's germline CDR1 is MNHEY and CDR2 SVGAGI. The CDR3 consists of 15 residues.

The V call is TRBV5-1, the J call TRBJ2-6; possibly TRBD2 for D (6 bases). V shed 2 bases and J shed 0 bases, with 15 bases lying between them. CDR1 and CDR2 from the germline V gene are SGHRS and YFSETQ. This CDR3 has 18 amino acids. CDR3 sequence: CASSFGTYGPSGANVLTF. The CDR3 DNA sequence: TGCGCCAGCAGCTTTGGGACTTATGGACCCTCTGGGGCCAACGTCCTGACTTTC.

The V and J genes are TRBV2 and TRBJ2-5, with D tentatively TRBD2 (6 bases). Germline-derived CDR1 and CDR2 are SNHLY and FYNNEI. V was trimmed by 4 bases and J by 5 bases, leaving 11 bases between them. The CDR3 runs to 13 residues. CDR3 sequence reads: CASSGRGTETQYF. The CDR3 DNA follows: TGTGCCAGCAGTGGTCGAGGGACTGAGACCCAGTACTTC.

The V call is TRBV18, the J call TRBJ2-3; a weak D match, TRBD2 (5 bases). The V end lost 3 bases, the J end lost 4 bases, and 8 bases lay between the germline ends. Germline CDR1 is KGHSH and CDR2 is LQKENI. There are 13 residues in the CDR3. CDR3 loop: CASSPGLPDTQYF. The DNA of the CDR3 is TGTGCCAGCTCACCCGGACTTCCAGATACGCAGTATTTT.

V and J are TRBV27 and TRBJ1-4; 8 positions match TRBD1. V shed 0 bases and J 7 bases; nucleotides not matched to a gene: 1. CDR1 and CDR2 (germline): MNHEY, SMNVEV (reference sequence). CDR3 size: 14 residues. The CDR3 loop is CASSLSTGGEKLFF. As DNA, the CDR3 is TGTGCCAGCAGTTTATCCACAGGGGGTGAAAAACTGTTTTTT.

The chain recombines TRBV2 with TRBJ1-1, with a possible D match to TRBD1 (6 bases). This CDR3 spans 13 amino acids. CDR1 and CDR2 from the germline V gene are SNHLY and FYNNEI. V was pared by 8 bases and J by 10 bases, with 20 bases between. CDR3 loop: CASCRDNRYGAFF. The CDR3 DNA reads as TGTGCCAGCTGCCGGGACAACAGGTATGGAGCTTTCTTT. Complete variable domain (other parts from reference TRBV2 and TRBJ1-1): EPEVTQTPSHQVTQMGQEVILRCVPISNHLYFYWYRQILGQKVEFLVSFYNNEISEKSEIFDDQFSVERPDGSNFTLKIRSTKLEDSAMYFCASCRDNRYGAFFGQGTRLTVV.

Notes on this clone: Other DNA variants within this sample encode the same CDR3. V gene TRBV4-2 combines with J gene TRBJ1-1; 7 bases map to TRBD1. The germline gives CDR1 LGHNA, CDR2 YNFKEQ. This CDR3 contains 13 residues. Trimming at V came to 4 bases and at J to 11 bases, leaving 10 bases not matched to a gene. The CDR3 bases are TGTGCCAGCAGCCCCCTCCAGGGGGAGGAGGCTTTCTTT. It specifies CASSPLQGEEAFF.

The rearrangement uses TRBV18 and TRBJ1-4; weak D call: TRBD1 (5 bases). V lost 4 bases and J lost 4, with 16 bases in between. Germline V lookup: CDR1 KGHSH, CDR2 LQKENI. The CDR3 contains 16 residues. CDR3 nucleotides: TGTGCCAGCTCACAACAGGTGCAACGAGGTAATGAAAAACTGTTTTTT. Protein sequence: CASSQQVQRGNEKLFF.

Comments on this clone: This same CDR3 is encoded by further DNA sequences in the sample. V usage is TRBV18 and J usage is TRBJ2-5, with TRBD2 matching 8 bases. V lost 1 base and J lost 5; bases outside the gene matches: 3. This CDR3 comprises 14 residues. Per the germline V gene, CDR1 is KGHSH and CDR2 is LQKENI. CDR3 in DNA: TGTGCCAGCTCACCACGGCGGGGGGAGGAGACCCAGTACTTC. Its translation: CASSPRRGEETQYF.

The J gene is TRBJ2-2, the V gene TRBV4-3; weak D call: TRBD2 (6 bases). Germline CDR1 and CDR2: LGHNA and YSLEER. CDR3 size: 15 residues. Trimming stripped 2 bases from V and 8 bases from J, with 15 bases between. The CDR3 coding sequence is TGCGCCAGCAGCCAAAGTCAGGGAGGATCAGGGGAGCTGTTTTTT. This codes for CASSQSQGGSGELFF.

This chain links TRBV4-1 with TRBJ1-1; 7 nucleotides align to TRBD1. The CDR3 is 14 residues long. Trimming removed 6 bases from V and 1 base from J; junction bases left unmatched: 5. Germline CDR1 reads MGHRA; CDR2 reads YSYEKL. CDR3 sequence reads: CASRFGTANTEAFF. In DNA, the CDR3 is TGCGCCAGCAGATTCGGGACAGCGAACACTGAAGCTTTCTTT.

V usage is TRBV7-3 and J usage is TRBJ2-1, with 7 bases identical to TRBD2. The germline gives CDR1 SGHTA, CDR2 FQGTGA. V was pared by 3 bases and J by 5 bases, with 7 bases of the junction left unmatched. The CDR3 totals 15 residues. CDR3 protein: CASSLFGGGDNEQFF. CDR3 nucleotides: TGTGCCAGCAGCTTGTTCGGGGGAGGGGACAATGAGCAGTTCTTC.

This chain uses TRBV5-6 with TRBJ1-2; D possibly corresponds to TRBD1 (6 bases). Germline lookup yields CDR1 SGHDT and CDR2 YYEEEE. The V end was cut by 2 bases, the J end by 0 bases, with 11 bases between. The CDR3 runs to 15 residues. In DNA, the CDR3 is TGTGCCAGCAGCTTAGGACAGATTTCTAACTATGGCTACACCTTC. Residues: CASSLGQISNYGYTF.

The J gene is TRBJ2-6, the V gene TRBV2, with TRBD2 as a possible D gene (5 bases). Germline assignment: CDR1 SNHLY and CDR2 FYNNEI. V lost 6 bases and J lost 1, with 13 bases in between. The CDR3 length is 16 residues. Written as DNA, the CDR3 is TGTGCCAGCAGGGTGGACTTGGGATCTGGGGCCAACGTCCTGACTTTC. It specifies CASRVDLGSGANVLTF.

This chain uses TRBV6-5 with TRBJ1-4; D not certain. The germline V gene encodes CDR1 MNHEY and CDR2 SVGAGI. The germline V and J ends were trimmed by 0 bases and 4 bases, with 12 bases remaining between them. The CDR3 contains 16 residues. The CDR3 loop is CASSYSRYGFNEKLFF. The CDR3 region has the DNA TGTGCCAGCAGTTACTCGCGGTATGGGTTTAATGAAAAACTGTTTTTT.

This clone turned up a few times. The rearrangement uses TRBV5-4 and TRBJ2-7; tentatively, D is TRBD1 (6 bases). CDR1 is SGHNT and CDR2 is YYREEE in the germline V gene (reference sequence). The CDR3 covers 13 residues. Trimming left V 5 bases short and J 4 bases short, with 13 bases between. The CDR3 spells CASSSVQGYEQYF. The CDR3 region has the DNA TGTGCCAGCAGTTCCGTACAGGGATACGAGCAGTACTTC. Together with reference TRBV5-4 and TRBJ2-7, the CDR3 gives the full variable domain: ETGVTQSPTHLIKTRGQQVTLRCSSQSGHNTVSWYQQALGQGPQFIFQYYREEENGRGNFPPRFSGLQFPNYSSELNVNALELDDSALYLCASSSVQGYEQYFGPGTRLTVT.

CDR3 in amino acids: CASSQDGPGHSSYNEQFF. As DNA, the CDR3 is TGCGCCAGCAGCCAAGATGGGCCGGGACATAGCTCCTACAATGAGCAGTTCTTC. This chain joins TRBV4-3 and TRBJ2-1; TRBD1 might be the D (6 bases). The CDR3 runs to 18 residues. Germline assignment: CDR1 LGHNA and CDR2 YSLEER. Trimming took 0 bases from V and 0 from J, leaving 15 bases between them.

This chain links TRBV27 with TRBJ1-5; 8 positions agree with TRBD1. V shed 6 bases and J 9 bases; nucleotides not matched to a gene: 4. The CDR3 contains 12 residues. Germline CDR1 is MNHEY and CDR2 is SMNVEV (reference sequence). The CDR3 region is CASRTGVAPQHF. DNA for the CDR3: TGTGCCAGCAGGACAGGGGTGGCGCCCCAGCATTTT.

CDR3 in amino acids: CASSPITDTQYF. CDR3 in DNA: TGTGCCAGCAGTCCCATCACAGATACGCAGTATTTT. The chain combines TRBV27 with TRBJ2-3; no clear D. CDR1 MNHEY and CDR2 SMNVEV come from the germline V gene (reference sequence). This CDR3 contains 12 residues. V was trimmed by 5 bases and J by 2 bases, leaving 5 bases between them.

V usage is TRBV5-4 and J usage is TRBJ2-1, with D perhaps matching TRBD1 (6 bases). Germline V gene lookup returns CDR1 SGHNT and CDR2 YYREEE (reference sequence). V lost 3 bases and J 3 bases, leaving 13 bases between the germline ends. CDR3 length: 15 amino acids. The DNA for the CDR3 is TGTGCCAGCAGCTCCGGACAGACCCTCTACAATGAGCAGTTCTTC. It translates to CASSSGQTLYNEQFF.

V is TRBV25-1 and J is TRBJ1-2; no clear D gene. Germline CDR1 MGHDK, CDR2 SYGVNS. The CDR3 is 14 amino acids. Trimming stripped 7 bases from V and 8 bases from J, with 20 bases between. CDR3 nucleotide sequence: TGTGCCAGCATCCCTGCGGGCGTGGATGGGGGCTACACCTTC. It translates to CASIPAGVDGGYTF.

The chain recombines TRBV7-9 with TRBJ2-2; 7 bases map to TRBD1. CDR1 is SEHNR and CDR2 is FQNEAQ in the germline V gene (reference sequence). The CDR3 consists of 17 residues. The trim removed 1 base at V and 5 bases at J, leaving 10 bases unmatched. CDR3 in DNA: TGTGCCAGCAGCTTAGTAAGGCCTCGACAGGGAACCGGGGAGCTGTTTTTT. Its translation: CASSLVRPRQGTGELFF.

CDR3 sequence: CAWSEGGDWGYTF. The DNA for the CDR3 is TGTGCCTGGAGCGAAGGGGGAGACTGGGGCTACACCTTC. V is TRBV30 and J is TRBJ1-2; weak D call: TRBD1 (6 bases). This CDR3 region has 13 residues. Trimming removed 3 bases from V and 8 bases from J, with 16 bases in between. Germline V lookup: CDR1 GTSNPN, CDR2 SVGIG (reference sequence). The whole variable domain, remainder taken from reference TRBV30 and TRBJ1-2, is SQTIHQWPATLVQPVGSPLSLECTVEGTSNPNLYWYRQAAGRGLQLLFYSVGIGQISSEVPQNLSASRPQDRQFILSSKKLLLSDSGFYLCAWSEGGDWGYTFGSGTRLTVV.

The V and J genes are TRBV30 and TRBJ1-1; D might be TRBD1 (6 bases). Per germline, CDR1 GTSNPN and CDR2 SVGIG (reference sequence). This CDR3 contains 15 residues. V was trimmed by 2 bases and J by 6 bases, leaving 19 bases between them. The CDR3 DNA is TGTGCCTGGAGTAGCCAGAGTGGGGGGGGCTCTGAAGCTTTCTTT. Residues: CAWSSQSGGGSEAFF.

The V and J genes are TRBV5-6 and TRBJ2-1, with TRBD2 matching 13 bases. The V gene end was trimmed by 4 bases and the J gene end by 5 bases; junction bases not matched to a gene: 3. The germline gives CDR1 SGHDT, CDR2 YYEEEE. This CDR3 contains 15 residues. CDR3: CASSPGTSGDNEQFF. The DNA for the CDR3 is TGTGCCAGCAGCCCCGGGACTAGCGGGGACAATGAGCAGTTCTTC.

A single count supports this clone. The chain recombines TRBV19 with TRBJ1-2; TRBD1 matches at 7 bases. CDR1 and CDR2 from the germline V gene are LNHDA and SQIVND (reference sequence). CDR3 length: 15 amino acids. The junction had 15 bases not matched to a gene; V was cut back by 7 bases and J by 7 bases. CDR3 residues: CASTTLVRGLVGYTF. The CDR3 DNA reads TGTGCCAGTACGACCCTGGTAAGGGGGCTGGTTGGCTACACCTTC.

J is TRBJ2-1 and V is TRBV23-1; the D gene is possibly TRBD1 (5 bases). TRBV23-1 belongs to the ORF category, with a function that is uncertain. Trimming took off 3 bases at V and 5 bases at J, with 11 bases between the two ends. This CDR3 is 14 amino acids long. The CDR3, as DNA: TGCGCCAGCAGTCATCCAGACAGAGACAATGAGCAGTTCTTC. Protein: CASSHPDRDNEQFF.

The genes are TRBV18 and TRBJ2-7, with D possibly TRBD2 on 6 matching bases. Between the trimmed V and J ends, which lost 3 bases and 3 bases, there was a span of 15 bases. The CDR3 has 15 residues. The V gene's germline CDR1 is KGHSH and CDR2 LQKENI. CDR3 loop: CASSPSRGTNYEQYF. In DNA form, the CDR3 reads TGTGCCAGCTCACCTTCGCGCGGGACCAACTACGAGCAGTACTTC.